This T cell receptor beta chain was identified during a study of blood T cell repertoires in COVID-19. Per the authors' pipeline: From reference gene primer amplification, estimates of nucleated cell counts were derived. Assay used: immunoSEQ multiplex PCR; TCRdb lists only in-frame clones, some missing. From that table come the V and J calls and clone size; the DNA was used to work out D and trimming. The sample has a few hundred thousand clones, 70% to 90% seen once; the top ten hold 0.85% to 1%. The V gene's germline CDR1 is SGHTA and CDR2 FQGNSA. The CDR3 is 13 amino acids. J lost 7 bases, V lost 5 bases, and 7 bases had no gene match.

The source material was peripheral blood. J is TRBJ2-7 and V is TRBV7-2, with 8 bases that match TRBD1. This clonotype was obtained from a man in his forties or fifties with acute or convalescent COVID-19. CDR3 loop: CASSARTGLEQYF. In DNA form, the CDR3 reads TGTGCCAGCAGCGCCCGGACAGGGCTTGAGCAGTACTTC.